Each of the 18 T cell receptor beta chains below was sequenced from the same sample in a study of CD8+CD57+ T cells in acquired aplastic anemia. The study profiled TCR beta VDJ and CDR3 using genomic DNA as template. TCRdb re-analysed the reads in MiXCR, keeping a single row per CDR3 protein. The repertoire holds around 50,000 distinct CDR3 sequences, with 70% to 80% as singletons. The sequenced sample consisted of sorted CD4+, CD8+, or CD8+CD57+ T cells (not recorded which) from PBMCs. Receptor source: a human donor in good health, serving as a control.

The CDR3 here is CSGVYGFEQFF. The CDR3 bases are TGCAGCGGTGTCTACGGATTTGAGCAGTTCTTC. V is TRBV29-1 and J is TRBJ2-1, with unresolved D. Germline V gene data show CDR1 as SQVTM and CDR2 as ANQGSEA. Trimming cost V 7 bases and J 9 bases, with 13 bases left between them. The CDR3 length is 11 residues.

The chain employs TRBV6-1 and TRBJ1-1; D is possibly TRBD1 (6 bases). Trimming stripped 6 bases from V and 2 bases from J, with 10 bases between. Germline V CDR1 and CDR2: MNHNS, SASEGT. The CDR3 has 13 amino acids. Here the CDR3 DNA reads TGTGCCAGCAGGCTACAGGGTAACACTGAAGCTTTCTTT. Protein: CASRLQGNTEAFF.

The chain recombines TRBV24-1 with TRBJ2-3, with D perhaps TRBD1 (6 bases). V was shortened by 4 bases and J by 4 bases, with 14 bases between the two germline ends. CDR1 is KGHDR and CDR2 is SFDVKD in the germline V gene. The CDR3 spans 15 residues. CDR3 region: CATSEPTGKSDTQYF. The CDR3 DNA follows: TGTGCCACCAGTGAACCTACAGGGAAATCAGATACGCAGTATTTT.

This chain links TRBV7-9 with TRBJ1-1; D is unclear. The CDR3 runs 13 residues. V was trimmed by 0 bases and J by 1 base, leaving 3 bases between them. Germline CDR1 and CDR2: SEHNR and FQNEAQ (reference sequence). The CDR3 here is CASSLATNTEAFF. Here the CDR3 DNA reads TGTGCCAGCAGCTTAGCGACGAACACTGAAGCTTTCTTT. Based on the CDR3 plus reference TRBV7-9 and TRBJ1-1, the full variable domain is DTGVSQNPRHKITKRGQNVTFRCDPISEHNRLYWYRQTLGQGPEFLTYFQNEAQLEKSRLLSDRFSAERPKGSFSTLEIQRTEQGDSAMYLCASSLATNTEAFFGQGTRLTVV.

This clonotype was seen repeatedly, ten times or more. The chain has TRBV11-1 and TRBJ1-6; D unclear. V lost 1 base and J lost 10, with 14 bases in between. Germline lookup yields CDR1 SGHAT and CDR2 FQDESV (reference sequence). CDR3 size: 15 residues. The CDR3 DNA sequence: TGTGCCAGCAGCTTAGTTCCGGAGAGGAGCTCACCCCTCCACTTT. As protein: CASSLVPERSSPLHF.

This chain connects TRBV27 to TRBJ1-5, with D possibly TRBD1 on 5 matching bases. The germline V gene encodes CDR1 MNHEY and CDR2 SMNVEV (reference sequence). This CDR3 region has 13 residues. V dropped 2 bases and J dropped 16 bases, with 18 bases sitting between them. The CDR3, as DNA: TGTGCCAGCAGTTTAGGGGGGATTCAGCCCCGACATTTT. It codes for CASSLGGIQPRHF.

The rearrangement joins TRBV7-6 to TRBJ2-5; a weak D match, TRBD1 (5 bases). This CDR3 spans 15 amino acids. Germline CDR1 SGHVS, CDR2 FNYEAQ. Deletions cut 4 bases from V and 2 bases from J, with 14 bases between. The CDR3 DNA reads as TGTGCCAGCAGCTCCCAGAGGACACAACAAGAGACCCAGTACTTC. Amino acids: CASSSQRTQQETQYF.

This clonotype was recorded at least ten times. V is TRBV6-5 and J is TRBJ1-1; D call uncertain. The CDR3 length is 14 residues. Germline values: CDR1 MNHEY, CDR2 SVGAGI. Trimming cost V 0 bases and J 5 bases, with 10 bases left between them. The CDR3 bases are TGTGCCAGCAGTTACTCAAGCCCCCGAACTGAAGCTTTCTTT. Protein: CASSYSSPRTEAFF.

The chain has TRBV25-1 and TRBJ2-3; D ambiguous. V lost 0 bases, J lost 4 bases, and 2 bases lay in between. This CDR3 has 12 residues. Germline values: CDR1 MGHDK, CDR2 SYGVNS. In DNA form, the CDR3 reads TGTGCCAGCAGTGAATACGCAGATACGCAGTATTTT. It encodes CASSEYADTQYF. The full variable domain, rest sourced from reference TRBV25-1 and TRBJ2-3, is EADIYQTPRYLVIGTGKKITLECSQTMGHDKMYWYQQDPGMELHLIHYSYGVNSTEKGDLSSESTVSRIRTEHFPLTLESARPSHTSQYLCASSEYADTQYFGPGTRLTVL.

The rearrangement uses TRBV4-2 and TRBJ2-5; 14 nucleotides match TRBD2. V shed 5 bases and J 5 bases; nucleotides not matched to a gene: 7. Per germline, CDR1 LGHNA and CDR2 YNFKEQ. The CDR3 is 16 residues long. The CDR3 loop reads CASSYGLAGGGETQYF. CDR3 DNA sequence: TGTGCCAGCAGCTACGGACTAGCGGGAGGAGGGGAGACCCAGTACTTC.

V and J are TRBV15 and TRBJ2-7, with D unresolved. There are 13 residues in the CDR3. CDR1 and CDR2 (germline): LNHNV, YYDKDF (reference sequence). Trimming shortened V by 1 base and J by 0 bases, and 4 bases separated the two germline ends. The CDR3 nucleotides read TGTGCCACCAGCAGAGGCCGCTCCTACGAGCAGTACTTC. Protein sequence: CATSRGRSYEQYF.

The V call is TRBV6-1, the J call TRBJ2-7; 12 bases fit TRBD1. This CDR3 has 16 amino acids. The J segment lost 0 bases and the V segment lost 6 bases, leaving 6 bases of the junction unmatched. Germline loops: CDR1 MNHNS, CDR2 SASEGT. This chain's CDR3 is CASREGTGGHSYEQYF. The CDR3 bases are TGTGCCAGCAGGGAGGGGACAGGGGGCCACTCCTACGAGCAGTACTTC.

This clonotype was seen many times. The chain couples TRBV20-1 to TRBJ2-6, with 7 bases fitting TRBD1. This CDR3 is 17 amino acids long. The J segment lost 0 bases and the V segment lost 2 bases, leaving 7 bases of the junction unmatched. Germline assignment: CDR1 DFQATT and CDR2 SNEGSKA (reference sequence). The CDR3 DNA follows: TGCAGTGCTAGATATCGACAGGGAAACTCTGGGGCCAACGTCCTGACTTTC. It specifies CSARYRQGNSGANVLTF.

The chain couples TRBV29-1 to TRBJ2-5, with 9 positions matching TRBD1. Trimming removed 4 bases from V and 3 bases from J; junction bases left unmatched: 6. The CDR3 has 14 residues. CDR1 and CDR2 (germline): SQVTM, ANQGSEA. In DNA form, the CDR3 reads TGCAGCGTTGGGGCCACAGGGGGCGAAGAGACCCAGTACTTC. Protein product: CSVGATGGEETQYF.

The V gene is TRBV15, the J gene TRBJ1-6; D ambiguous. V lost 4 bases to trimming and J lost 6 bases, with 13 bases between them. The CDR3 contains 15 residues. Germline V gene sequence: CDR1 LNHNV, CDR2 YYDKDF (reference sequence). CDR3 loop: CATSKGIRTNSPLHF. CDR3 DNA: TGTGCCACCAGCAAAGGTATAAGAACTAATTCACCCCTCCACTTT.

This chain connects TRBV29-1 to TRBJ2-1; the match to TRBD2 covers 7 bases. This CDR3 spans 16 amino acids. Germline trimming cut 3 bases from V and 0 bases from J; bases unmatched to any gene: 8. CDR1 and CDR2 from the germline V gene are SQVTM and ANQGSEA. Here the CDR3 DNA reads TGCAGCGTTGAGGGTTGGAGACTAGCCTCCTACAATGAGCAGTTCTTC. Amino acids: CSVEGWRLASYNEQFF.

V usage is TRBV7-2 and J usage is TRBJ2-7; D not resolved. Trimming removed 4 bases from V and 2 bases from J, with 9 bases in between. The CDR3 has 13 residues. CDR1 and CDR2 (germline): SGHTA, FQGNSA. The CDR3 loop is CASSSLSAYEQYF. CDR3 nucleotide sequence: TGTGCCAGCAGCTCATTGTCAGCCTACGAGCAGTACTTC.

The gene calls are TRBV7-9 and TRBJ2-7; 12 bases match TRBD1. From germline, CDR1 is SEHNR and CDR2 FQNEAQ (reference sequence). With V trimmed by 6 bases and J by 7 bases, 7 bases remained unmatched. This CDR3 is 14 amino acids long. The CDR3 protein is CASSPRDRGREQYF. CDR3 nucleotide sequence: TGTGCCAGCAGTCCACGGGACAGGGGGCGAGAGCAGTACTTC.